This entry describes one T cell receptor beta chain. What it recognizes is unknown. The sample comes from a study of cytomegalovirus exposure and HLA in healthy donors. Study-level findings and limits: Association of a missense DCLRE1C variant with TCR beta V- and J-gene trimming was reported in a later analysis. The classifier, whose performance was assessed in both the original and validation cohorts, reportedly diagnosed cytomegalovirus status with high specificity and sensitivity.

Germline loops: CDR1 SGHRS, CDR2 YFSETQ. The CDR3 contains 15 residues. Trimming removed 4 bases at V and 8 bases at J, with 21 bases between. PCR amplification relied on 60 Vbeta primers (plus 13 Jbeta primers). Here immunoSEQ multiplex PCR was the method, and the copy in TCRdb shows in-frame clones only, minus some. The sample lists some 100,000 clones; around 70% were seen once. Sequencing input: PBMCs. The source of this sequence is a woman in her forties or fifties in good health and CMV-seropositive. The chain couples TRBV5-1 to TRBJ1-2; a possible D gene is TRBD1 (6 bases). The CDR3 here is CASSPIAGGQWGYTF. CDR3 nucleotide sequence: TGCGCCAGCAGCCCCATAGCCGGGGGGCAGTGGGGCTACACCTTC. The full variable domain, completed using reference TRBV5-1 and TRBJ1-2, is KAGVTQTPRYLIKTRGQQVTLSCSPISGHRSVSWYQQTPGQGLQFLFEYFSETQRNKGNFPGRFSGRQFSNSRSEMNVSTLELGDSALYLCASSPIAGGQWGYTFGSGTRLTVV.